This TCR beta chain originates from a study of cytomegalovirus exposure and HLA in healthy donors. Whole-study context: One earlier analysis, a look at about 179 million T cells, found almost 120 million unique TCR beta sequences. Among 350 to 500 genotyped donors, around 80% fell in the Caucasian-associated ancestry cluster. Study results and limitations: An analysis that was carried out later associated 16,951 TCR beta sequences with HLA alleles at 0.05 false discovery rate. Cytomegalovirus-associated status was assigned to some 160 TCR beta chains.

On this clone: Antigen: not known. An end of the junction does not agree with germline; a read error may underlie this.

The CDR3 is made up of 13 amino acids. CDR1 is SGHTA and CDR2 is FQGNSA in the germline V gene. A multiplex PCR was run with 60 Vbeta primers and 13 Jbeta primers. Sequenced by immunoSEQ multiplex PCR; TCRdb stores in-frame clones only, minus some. The profile shows about 130,000 clones, 70% to 85% of them singletons. This receptor was taken from a woman between 50 and 59 years old in good health and CMV-seronegative. This chain links TRBV7-2 with TRBJ1-2; the D is unclear. The sample taken for sequencing was PBMCs. The CDR3 region has the DNA TGTGTCAGCAGCTTAGTAGCAAAGCCTGGCTACACCTTC. Protein sequence: CVSSLVAKPGYTF.